What follows is one T cell receptor (beta chain) and its context. As yet, its antigen is unknown. The data were taken from a study of T cell repertoires in cytomegalovirus infection. The wider study: Recently identified HLA-C-restricted CMV epitopes and well-studied HLA-B-restricted CMV epitopes were used by the study. Study outcomes and limitations: HLA-C-restricted TCR beta clonotypes specific for CMV led the ex vivo response.

From the reads, TCRdb called clonotypes with MiXCR, one entry per CDR3 protein. The sample gives roughly 310,000 distinct CDR3 sequences, almost 30% of which show up once; approximately 20% is in the top ten. This CDR3 region has 15 residues. V was cut by 4 bases and J by 3 bases, with 14 bases left in between. Germline assignment: CDR1 LGHNA and CDR2 YNFKEQ. The chain uses TRBV4-2 and TRBJ2-3, with D maybe TRBD2 (6 bases). Source: cultured PBMCs, taken from culture after CMV antigen stimulation. The sequence came from a human donor in good health (CMV status not recorded). Some clones in this sample may be carry-over from other donors' samples. The CDR3 loop reads CASSPRLDGTDTQYF. Written as DNA, the CDR3 is TGTGCCAGCAGCCCAAGACTAGACGGGACAGATACGCAGTATTTT.